These 10 T cell receptor beta chains came from one sample sequenced in a study of T cell responses to AZD1222 COVID-19 vaccine. Measured with immunoSEQ multiplex PCR; TCRdb has only the in-frame clones, and not every one. The profile shows 150,000 to 200,000 clones, approximately 93% of them singletons. Sequencing used peripheral blood, obtained on day 0 of AZD1222 vaccination. The receptors shown here come from an adult in good health.

The J gene is TRBJ2-2, the V gene TRBV6-5; 7 bases align to TRBD1. Unmatched junction bases numbered 10, after V lost 7 bases and J lost 8 bases. Germline CDR1 and CDR2: MNHEY and SVGAGI. The CDR3 runs to 14 residues. The DNA of the CDR3 is TGTGCCAGCAAGAGAGACAGGGATTCTGGGGAGCTGTTTTTT. It codes for CASKRDRDSGELFF.

This chain uses TRBV15 with TRBJ2-1; a possible D gene is TRBD2 (6 bases). Trimming removed 1 base at V and 10 bases at J, with 11 bases between. The CDR3 covers 13 residues. Germline-derived CDR1 and CDR2 are LNHNV and YYDKDF (reference sequence). DNA of the CDR3: TGTGCCACCAGCAGAGTTCCCAGCGGGGAGCAGTTCTTC. This encodes CATSRVPSGEQFF.

The CDR3, as DNA: TGTGCCAGCAGCCCAAGACAGGGGGCAGGCTCCTACAATGAGCAGTTCTTC. This gives the protein CASSPRQGAGSYNEQFF. The V call is TRBV11-2, the J call TRBJ2-1; 10 nucleotides align to TRBD1. The CDR3 runs 17 residues. The junction had 7 bases not matched to a gene; V was cut back by 5 bases and J by 0 bases. The germline CDR1 and CDR2 sequences are SGHAT and FQNNGV.

The chain combines TRBV3-1 (or the pseudogene TRBV3-2) with TRBJ2-7; D possibly uses TRBD1 or TRBD2 (5 bases each). This CDR3 spans 16 amino acids. From germline, CDR1 is LGHDT and CDR2 YNNKEL (reference sequence). The V gene lost 4 bases and the J gene lost 5 bases, with 21 bases spanning the gap. Written as DNA, the CDR3 is TGTGCCAGCAGCCCGATGAGGGGTGAGTATGGTCACGAGCAGTACTTC. As protein: CASSPMRGEYGHEQYF.

The chain carries TRBV5-1 and TRBJ2-2; unclear D gene. This CDR3 spans 13 amino acids. With 2 bases removed from V and 5 bases from J, the gap between germline ends came to 7 bases. CDR1 is SGHRS, CDR2 YFSETQ, per germline. The CDR3 region has the DNA TGCGCCAGCAGCTTACGAGAAACCGGGGAGCTGTTTTTT. Its protein product is CASSLRETGELFF.

The rearrangement links TRBV6-4 to TRBJ1-1; TRBD1 matches at 7 bases. The CDR3 contains 14 residues. Germline lookup yields CDR1 MRHNA and CDR2 SNTAGT. V lost 2 bases and J lost 2; bases outside the gene matches: 2. CDR3 in amino acids: CASSDQGGNTEAFF. The CDR3 DNA follows: TGTGCCAGCAGTGACCAGGGGGGTAACACTGAAGCTTTCTTT.

V gene TRBV19 combines with J gene TRBJ1-5, with TRBD1 identical over 7 bases. V shed 6 bases, J shed 0 bases, and the junction held 2 bases outside the gene matches. Germline CDR1 is LNHDA and CDR2 is SQIVND (reference sequence). This CDR3 has 14 amino acids. CDR3 in DNA: TGTGCCAGTAGGGGACAGTATAGCAATCAGCCCCAGCATTTT. Its protein is CASRGQYSNQPQHF.

The chain carries TRBV5-6 and TRBJ1-6; a possible D gene is TRBD1 (5 bases). This CDR3 has 17 residues. Trimming removed 3 bases from V and 6 bases from J, with 19 bases in between. CDR1 SGHDT and CDR2 YYEEEE come from the germline V gene. The CDR3 loop is CASSSTAGDSFNSPLHF. CDR3 nucleotides: TGTGCCAGCAGCTCCACGGCTGGGGACTCGTTTAATTCACCCCTCCACTTT. Full variable domain (remainder filled in from reference TRBV5-6 and TRBJ1-6): DAGVTQSPTHLIKTRGQQVTLRCSPKSGHDTVSWYQQALGQGPQFIFQYYEEEERQRGNFPDRFSGHQFPNYSSELNVNALLLGDSALYLCASSSTAGDSFNSPLHFGNGTRLTVT.

This rearrangement joins TRBV18 to TRBJ2-7; no reliable D call. The CDR3 sequence is 15 residues long. V gave up 4 bases and J gave up 7 bases, with 20 bases separating them. Germline lookup yields CDR1 KGHSH and CDR2 LQKENI. CDR3 in DNA: TGTGCCAGCTCACTCTACTCAGACCCCCCTAGGGAGCAGTACTTC. Translated: CASSLYSDPPREQYF. Based on the CDR3 plus reference TRBV18 and TRBJ2-7, the full variable domain is NAGVMQNPRHLVRRRGQEARLRCSPMKGHSHVYWYRQLPEEGLKFMVYLQKENIIDESGMPKERFSAEFPKEGPSILRIQQVVRGDSAAYFCASSLYSDPPREQYFGPGTRLTVT.

This chain links TRBV5-1 with TRBJ2-5, with 7 bases fitting TRBD1. The germline V gene has CDR1 SGHRS and CDR2 YFSETQ. This CDR3 contains 14 residues. The trim removed 4 bases at V and 5 bases at J, leaving 8 bases unmatched. This CDR3 is CASSTDREPETQYF. The CDR3 DNA reads as TGCGCCAGCAGCACAGACAGGGAACCTGAGACCCAGTACTTC. Together with reference TRBV5-1 and TRBJ2-5, the CDR3 gives the full variable domain: KAGVTQTPRYLIKTRGQQVTLSCSPISGHRSVSWYQQTPGQGLQFLFEYFSETQRNKGNFPGRFSGRQFSNSRSEMNVSTLELGDSALYLCASSTDREPETQYFGPGTRLLVL.